These 22 T cell receptor beta chains came from one sample sequenced in a study of tumor and adjacent non-tumor tissue in lung cancer. A modified ARM-PCR protocol with three rounds of nested PCR amplified TCRbeta. TCRdb itself ran the multiplex PCR reads through MiXCR, one entry per CDR3 protein. Counted here are some 100,000 distinct CDR3 sequences, around 75% occurring once; the ten biggest clones make up about 40%. RNA was extracted from bulk tissue without any cell sorting. The sequencing input was lung tumor tissue. Receptors were obtained from a woman aged 55-70 years with non-small cell lung cancer.

Regarding this clonotype: This sequence may be a read error, since a much larger clone differs from it by one base. CDR3 DNA: TGTCCCAGCAGTTCGGGACAGAACTATGGCTACACCTTC. It codes for CPSSSGQNYGYTF. The chain carries TRBV28 and TRBJ1-2; TRBD1 aligns across 7 bases. This CDR3 spans 13 amino acids. In germline, CDR1 is MDHEN, CDR2 SYDVKM.

This clonotype has just one count. Germline and junction disagree at one end, which may indicate a read error. The chain links TRBV7-8 to TRBJ1-1; a weak D match, TRBD1 (5 bases). Per the germline V gene, CDR1 is SGHVS and CDR2 is FQNEAQ. The CDR3 is 16 residues long. In DNA form, the CDR3 reads TGTACCAGCAGCCCGGGGCGGGGTCCACTGGACACTGAAGCTTTCTTT. Translating gives CTSSPGRGPLDTEAFF.

To note about this clonotype: With a much larger clone just one base away, this may be a read error. The chain combines TRBV4-3 with TRBJ2-3, with D perhaps given as TRBD1 or TRBD2 (6 bases each). The V gene lost 3 bases and the J gene lost 2 bases, with 12 bases spanning the gap. CDR1 is LGHNA, CDR2 YSLEER, per germline. The CDR3 is 15 residues long. The CDR3 coding sequence is TGCGCCAGCAGCCAGGGGGGCGTAGACACAGATACGCAGTATTTT. Its protein product is CASSQGGVDTDTQYF.

About this clonotype: A much larger clonotype is one base distant, so this may be a read error. The chain couples TRBV5-5 to TRBJ2-5; D possibly corresponds to TRBD1 (5 bases). There are 15 residues in the CDR3. The germline V gene encodes CDR1 SGHKS and CDR2 YYEKEE (reference sequence). The CDR3 is CASSSSGAAQETHYF. The CDR3 coding sequence is TGTGCCAGCAGCTCCAGTGGGGCGGCCCAAGAGACCCACTACTTC.

This chain uses TRBV20-1 with TRBJ2-1; D not resolved. With 4 bases removed from V and 4 bases from J, the gap between germline ends came to 14 bases. The CDR3 is 14 residues long. Germline V gene sequence: CDR1 DFQATT, CDR2 SNEGSKA (reference sequence). The CDR3 sequence is CSANEYLEYNEQFF. The CDR3 DNA reads as TGCAGTGCTAATGAATACCTAGAGTACAATGAGCAGTTCTTC.

About this clonotype itself: A much bigger clone sits one base away, suggesting this may be a read error. V is TRBV10-1 and J is TRBJ2-2; possibly TRBD2 for D (6 bases). Germline V gives CDR1 WNHNN, CDR2 SYGVQD (reference sequence). The CDR3 length is 15 residues. The CDR3 coding sequence is TGCGCCAGCAGTGAGAATACTGGGGGGACCGAGGAGCTGTTTTTT. Protein sequence: CASSENTGGTEELFF.

Note on this clonotype: The germline gene is not matched at one end of the junction; a read error may be the cause. The rearrangement links TRBV6-1 to TRBJ1-3; D not certain. The CDR3 runs to 15 residues. Germline lookup yields CDR1 MNHNS and CDR2 SASEGT. CDR3 coding DNA: TGCGCCAGCAGTAGCGGACCAACTGGTGGAAACACCATATATTTT. Translation: CASSSGPTGGNTIYF.

This clonotype has more than one count but fewer than ten. A much larger clone lies a single base off, so this may be a read error. This chain connects TRBV5-4 to TRBJ2-7; possibly TRBD1 for D (7 bases). In germline, CDR1 is SGHNT, CDR2 YYREEE (reference sequence). V lost 1 base to trimming and J lost 1 base, with 12 bases between them. This CDR3 is 15 amino acids long. CDR3 coding DNA: TGTGCCAGCAGCTTGACTAGCAGGGGGTCCTACGAGCAGTACTTC. Translation: CASSLTSRGSYEQYF. Variable domain in full (rest from reference TRBV5-4 and TRBJ2-7): ETGVTQSPTHLIKTRGQQVTLRCSSQSGHNTVSWYQQALGQGPQFIFQYYREEENGRGNFPPRFSGLQFPNYSSELNVNALELDDSALYLCASSLTSRGSYEQYFGPGTRLTVT.

The rearrangement uses TRBV5-5 and TRBJ1-4; 7 bases are a match to TRBD1. The germline gives CDR1 SGHKS, CDR2 YYEKEE (reference sequence). The length of the CDR3 is 15 residues. Unmatched junction bases numbered 19, after V lost 4 bases and J lost 16 bases. Here the CDR3 DNA reads TGTGCCAGCAGCCCGAGACAGGGCGAGGGTGAAAAAACGTTTTTT. It encodes CASSPRQGEGEKTFF.

For this clonotype: The junction shows a germline mismatch at one end, possibly a read error. The rearrangement links TRBV20-1 to TRBJ1-1; D uncertain. The CDR3 extends over 13 amino acids. Germline assignment: CDR1 DFQATT and CDR2 SNEGSKA (reference sequence). CDR3 in DNA: TGCAGAGCTAGTTCGGTTCTTAACACTGAAGCTTTCTTT. This codes for CRASSVLNTEAFF.

This clonotype has just one count. The junction departs from the called germline gene at one end, perhaps through a read error. V gene TRBV6-2 or TRBV6-3 combines with J gene TRBJ1-4; D gene uncertain. Germline loops: CDR1 MNHEY, CDR2 SVGEGT. This CDR3 is built from 15 residues. The CDR3 DNA reads TGTGCCAACAGTGGAGCAGACGCAACTAATGAAAAACTTTTTTTT. Amino acids: CANSGADATNEKLFF.

This clonotype was counted at least ten times. The chain carries TRBV6-2 or TRBV6-3 and TRBJ2-7; 7 nucleotides line up with TRBD2. V trimming: 6 bases; J trimming: 6 bases; junction bases outside the gene matches: 17. CDR1 is MNHEY and CDR2 is SVGEGT in the germline V gene. This CDR3 has 16 amino acids. The CDR3 protein is CASSNVAAGEGREQYF. The CDR3 DNA reads TGTGCCAGCAGCAACGTCGCGGCGGGAGAAGGTCGCGAGCAGTACTTC.

The chain recombines TRBV11-3 with TRBJ2-7, with D uncertain. This CDR3 spans 15 amino acids. Germline V CDR1 and CDR2: SGHNT, YENEEA. Trimming shortened V by 2 bases and J by 0 bases, and 11 bases separated the two germline ends. CDR3 region: CASSLRTRNSYEQYF. Here the CDR3 DNA reads TGTGCCAGCAGCTTAAGGACCAGGAACTCCTACGAGCAGTACTTC.

About this clonotype: No conserved phenylalanine or tryptophan ends this CDR3, so it is likely a read error. The chain employs TRBV11-1 and TRBJ2-1; 9 bases map to TRBD1. The CDR3 spans 14 residues. Germline trimming cut 4 bases from V and 8 bases from J; bases unmatched to any gene: 6. CDR1 is SGHAT and CDR2 is FQDESV in the germline V gene (reference sequence). CDR3 nucleotide sequence: TGTGCCAGCAGCTCGGATGGGGACAGGGATGAGCAGTTCTTA. Protein product: CASSSDGDRDEQFL.

Points on this clonotype: A junction end diverges from the germline sequence, so it may reflect a read error. The chain is built from TRBV28 and TRBJ2-1, with D possibly TRBD2 on 6 matching bases. Germline V gene sequence: CDR1 MDHEN, CDR2 SYDVKM. The CDR3 runs to 13 residues. CDR3 loop: CASSLPAGREGLF. DNA of the CDR3: TGTGCCAGCAGTTTGCCAGCGGGCAGGGAAGGGCTCTTC.

This clonotype was seen just once. The CDR3 carries no conserved terminal phenylalanine or tryptophan, so it likely arises from a read error. The DNA is left out, because the CDR3 cannot be placed on it with certainty; the CDR3 is given as TCRdb lists it. This chain links TRBV29-1 with TRBJ2-6. A total of 14 residues make up the CDR3, ends included. Germline V CDR1 and CDR2: SQVTM, ANQGSEA. The CDR3 protein is CSVEEGNGANILTL.

As regards this clonotype: Here the CDR3 omits its conserved ending phenylalanine or tryptophan, so a read error is the likely source. This chain uses TRBV4-2 with TRBJ1-1; no reliable D call. CDR1 and CDR2 from the germline V gene are LGHNA and YNFKEQ. CDR3 size: 12 residues. V was clipped by 0 bases and J by 4 bases, with 3 bases between them. As DNA, the CDR3 is TGTGCCAGCAGCCAAGAGAGCACTGAAGCTTTCCTT. As protein: CASSQESTEAFL.

Concerning this clonotype: One end of the junction fails to match germline, which may point to a read error. The chain combines TRBV6-2 or TRBV6-3 with TRBJ2-3, with 7 bases fitting TRBD1. The CDR3 sequence is 14 residues long. CDR1 and CDR2 from the germline V gene are MNHEY and SVGEGT. The chain's CDR3 is CASKRTGPADAQYF. The CDR3 DNA is TGTGCCAGCAAGCGGACAGGTCCAGCAGATGCGCAGTATTTT.

In the case of this clonotype: Mismatch with germline at one junction end may stem from a read error. The rearrangement joins TRBV11-2 to TRBJ2-7; possible D gene TRBD2, 5 bases. Germline CDR1 and CDR2: SGHAT and FQNNGV. The CDR3 is 14 residues long. CDR3 DNA sequence: TGTACCAGCAGCTTATCCATCGGGATAGCCGAGCAGTACTTC. Amino acids: CTSSLSIGIAEQYF.

The chain employs TRBV20-1 and TRBJ2-7; D is possibly TRBD2 (6 bases). Trimming shortened V by 1 base and J by 6 bases, and 19 bases separated the two germline ends. Germline CDR1 reads DFQATT; CDR2 reads SNEGSKA (reference sequence). This CDR3 region has 15 residues. The CDR3 nucleotides read TGCAGTGCTAGAGGGAGGGACGACAGAAGATCCGAGCAGTACTTC. Translated: CSARGRDDRRSEQYF.

This clonotype was detected only a few times. One junction end does not reproduce the germline sequence, and a read error may be involved. The rearrangement uses TRBV5-6 and TRBJ1-4; D ambiguous. Per the germline V gene, CDR1 is SGHDT and CDR2 is YYEEEE. This CDR3 comprises 14 residues. CDR3 bases: TGTGCCAGCAGCTTGTCACAGCCCGATGGAAAACTGCTTTTT. Protein: CASSLSQPDGKLLF.

This clonotype turned up a few times. This may arise from a read error, as a much more abundant clone is one base away. The chain recombines TRBV12-3 or TRBV12-4 with TRBJ2-7; D tentatively fits TRBD1 or TRBD2 (7 bases each). This CDR3 spans 14 amino acids. The CDR3 region is CAGSPGGGPYEQYF. The CDR3 region has the DNA TGTGCCGGCAGCCCAGGGGGGGGACCCTACGAGCAGTACTTC.